These 23 T cell receptor beta chains share one sample of origin, sequenced in a study of T cells in Graves' hyperthyroidism and ophthalmopathy. Researchers took RNA transcripts and amplified the TCR beta CDR3 regions from them. HTBI primers drove first-round RT-PCR of the TCR CDR3. TCRdb re-called the multiplex PCR reads with MiXCR, one entry per CDR3 protein. Found here are under 350,000 distinct CDR3 sequences, around a fifth of them singletons; the top ten hold over 45%. What was sequenced was blood. These receptors all come from a woman in her 50s with Graves' hyperthyroidism.

In its sample, this clonotype was seen many times. The rearrangement joins TRBV3-1 to TRBJ1-2, with D possibly matching TRBD1 (6 bases). Looked up from germline, CDR1 is LGHDT and CDR2 is YNNKEL (reference sequence). The CDR3 runs 15 residues. The V end was cut by 4 bases, the J end by 8 bases, with 20 bases between. The CDR3: CASSRQGGGVGGYTF. CDR3 in DNA: TGTGCCAGCAGCCGTCAAGGGGGAGGGGTCGGCGGCTACACCTTC.

This clonotype was detected a few times. The chain joins TRBV5-1 to TRBJ1-2; tentatively, D is TRBD1 (6 bases). With 0 bases removed from V and 3 bases from J, the gap between germline ends came to 9 bases. This CDR3 has 14 amino acids. Germline CDR1 is SGHRS and CDR2 is YFSETQ. The CDR3 DNA reads as TGCGCCAGCAGCTTGGACAGGGTTTACTATGGCTACACCTTC. This gives the protein CASSLDRVYYGYTF.

This clonotype was detected a few times. V is TRBV9 and J is TRBJ1-6; D is unclear. Germline CDR1 and CDR2: SGDLS and YYNGEE. This CDR3 has 14 residues. V lost 0 bases to trimming and J lost 5 bases, with 6 bases between them. CDR3 sequence (DNA): TGTGCCAGCAGCGTAGAAGGGAATAATTCACCCCTCCACTTT. This encodes CASSVEGNNSPLHF.

This clonotype has a count of ten or more. The V and J genes are TRBV15 and TRBJ1-1; D gene ambiguous. Germline V gene sequence: CDR1 LNHNV, CDR2 YYDKDF (reference sequence). This CDR3 comprises 13 residues. V dropped 3 bases and J dropped 4 bases, with 9 bases sitting between them. Here the CDR3 DNA reads TGTGCCACCAGCAGGGGAGGTCGCACTGAAGCTTTCTTT. Amino acids: CATSRGGRTEAFF.

This clonotype came up many times. V and J are TRBV5-1 and TRBJ1-1; D ambiguous. Germline loops: CDR1 SGHRS, CDR2 YFSETQ. CDR3 size: 15 residues. Trimming stripped 4 bases from V and 1 base from J, with 14 bases between. The CDR3 DNA sequence: TGCGCCAGCAGCCCGGCCGGGATGGGGAACACTGAAGCTTTCTTT. Translated, it gives CASSPAGMGNTEAFF.

A few counts support this clonotype. CDR3 loop: CASSYSGTVEQYF. The DNA for the CDR3 is TGTGCCAGCAGTTACTCCGGGACGGTCGAGCAGTACTTC. The chain combines TRBV6-5 with TRBJ2-7, with D perhaps assigned TRBD1 or TRBD2 (5 bases each). Per germline, CDR1 MNHEY and CDR2 SVGAGI. V lost 0 bases and J 6 bases, leaving 9 bases between the germline ends. The CDR3 extends over 13 amino acids.

This clonotype turned up a few times. DNA for the CDR3: TGCGCCAGCAGTTTCACAGCGGGGCCTAGCACAGATACGCAGTATTTT. Protein product: CASSFTAGPSTDTQYF. V is TRBV10-1 and J is TRBJ2-3; 7 bases match TRBD2. V lost 5 bases and J lost 0; bases outside the gene matches: 8. The V gene's germline CDR1 is WNHNN and CDR2 SYGVQD (reference sequence). The CDR3 has 16 residues.

This clonotype was observed many times. The rearrangement links TRBV19 to TRBJ2-2, with TRBD1 as a possible D gene (5 bases). The length of the CDR3 is 16 residues. V shed 2 bases and J shed 5 bases, with 15 bases lying between them. CDR1 LNHDA and CDR2 SQIVND come from the germline V gene (reference sequence). The CDR3 sequence: CASSIRSAGRTGELFF. The CDR3 DNA is TGTGCCAGTAGTATACGGTCGGCAGGGCGGACCGGGGAGCTGTTTTTT.

This chain connects TRBV20-1 to TRBJ1-4; D may be TRBD1 (6 bases). Germline lookup yields CDR1 DFQATT and CDR2 SNEGSKA (reference sequence). CDR3 size: 14 residues. V was cut by 0 bases and J by 5 bases, with 10 bases left in between. CDR3 protein: CSARDPGENEKLFF. The CDR3, as DNA: TGCAGTGCTAGAGATCCAGGGGAGAATGAAAAACTGTTTTTT.

This clonotype has more than one count but fewer than ten. The chain recombines TRBV29-1 with TRBJ1-1, with D possibly matching TRBD1 (6 bases). Germline CDR1 SQVTM, CDR2 ANQGSEA. The V and J ends lost 5 bases and 1 base respectively, with 11 bases between them. The CDR3 has 13 residues. Written as DNA, the CDR3 is TGCAGCGTTACAGGGTCGGCGAACACTGAAGCTTTCTTT. Encoded protein: CSVTGSANTEAFF. Full variable domain (remainder filled in from reference TRBV29-1 and TRBJ1-1): SAVISQKPSRDICQRGTSLTIQCQVDSQVTMMFWYRQQPGQSLTLIATANQGSEATYESGFVIDKFPISRPNLTFSTLTVSNMSPEDSSIYLCSVTGSANTEAFFGQGTRLTVV.

The chain has TRBV20-1 and TRBJ2-1; 14 bases map to TRBD2. V dropped 0 bases and J dropped 11; count of bases not matched to a gene: 12. CDR1 is DFQATT and CDR2 is SNEGSKA in the germline V gene (reference sequence). This CDR3 is 17 amino acids long. The DNA of the CDR3 is TGCAGTGCTAGAGAAATCGGGACTAGCGGGAGAAGATGGAAGCAGTTCTTC. Translation gives CSAREIGTSGRRWKQFF.

V gene TRBV5-5 combines with J gene TRBJ1-1; no definite D call. Trimming pared 1 base from V and 0 bases from J, leaving 4 bases between. This CDR3 has 13 residues. Germline assignment: CDR1 SGHKS and CDR2 YYEKEE (reference sequence). CDR3 coding DNA: TGTGCCAGCAGCTTGTTCCTGAACACTGAAGCTTTCTTT. This translates into CASSLFLNTEAFF.

This clonotype was observed a few times. A read error is possible here, since a much larger clone lies one base away. The chain employs TRBV5-1 and TRBJ1-1; D is undetermined. This CDR3 has 14 amino acids. Germline values: CDR1 SGHRS, CDR2 YFSETQ. Trimming cost V 3 bases and J 1 base, with 10 bases left between them. CDR3 DNA sequence: TGCGCCAGCAGCTCGCGGCAGCAGAACACTGAAGCTTTCTTT. As protein: CASSSRQQNTEAFF. Variable domain in full (rest from reference TRBV5-1 and TRBJ1-1): KAGVTQTPRYLIKTRGQQVTLSCSPISGHRSVSWYQQTPGQGLQFLFEYFSETQRNKGNFPGRFSGRQFSNSRSEMNVSTLELGDSALYLCASSSRQQNTEAFFGQGTRLTVV.

The rearrangement uses TRBV11-2 and TRBJ2-4; no definite D call. From germline, CDR1 is SGHAT and CDR2 FQNNGV. There are 14 residues in the CDR3. The ends were cut back, 4 bases at V and 0 bases at J, with 7 bases in the middle. CDR3 sequence reads: CASSWELAKNIQYF. CDR3 in DNA: TGTGCCAGCAGCTGGGAACTAGCCAAAAACATTCAGTACTTC.

This clonotype was counted many times. This chain links TRBV6-2 or TRBV6-3 with TRBJ2-2, with 7 bases that match TRBD2. The CDR3 has 15 amino acids. Germline CDR1 and CDR2: MNHEY and SVGEGT. Trimming at V came to 5 bases and at J to 7 bases, leaving 10 bases not matched to a gene. The CDR3 DNA sequence: TGTGCCAGCAGTCCCCTGGGGACTATCGTCGGGGAGCTGTTTTTT. Translation: CASSPLGTIVGELFF.

The rearrangement links TRBV5-1 to TRBJ1-2; 8 bases fit TRBD1. The CDR3 extends over 15 amino acids. Per the germline V gene, CDR1 is SGHRS and CDR2 is YFSETQ. Trimming cost V 3 bases and J 3 bases; bases outside gene matches: 7. CDR3 coding DNA: TGCGCCAGCAGCTCCACAGGGGGGGAAGACTATGGCTACACCTTC. Protein sequence: CASSSTGGEDYGYTF.

This clonotype was seen just once. Written as DNA, the CDR3 is TGTGCCATCAGTGGTGGTAGCGGGGACGGGGAGCTGTTTTTT. This codes for CAISGGSGDGELFF. This chain connects TRBV10-3 to TRBJ2-2; 8 nucleotides align to TRBD2. Germline loops: CDR1 ENHRY, CDR2 SYGVKD. J lost 7 bases, V lost 4 bases, and 5 bases had no gene match. The CDR3 sequence is 14 residues long.

The chain carries TRBV6-1 and TRBJ1-5, with D unresolved. From germline, CDR1 is MNHNS and CDR2 SASEGT. This CDR3 is 15 amino acids long. V was pared by 4 bases and J by 5 bases, with 15 bases between. The CDR3 loop is CASSAQGGPYQPQHF. In DNA, the CDR3 is TGTGCCAGCAGTGCCCAAGGAGGGCCCTATCAGCCCCAGCATTTT.

This clonotype was seen a few times. The chain joins TRBV3-1 to TRBJ1-3; D gene uncertain. The CDR3 sequence is 13 residues long. Trimming cost V 6 bases and J 4 bases, with 10 bases left between them. The V gene's germline CDR1 is LGHDT and CDR2 YNNKEL (reference sequence). For the CDR3, the DNA is TGTGCCAGCAGGTACGGACCGGGAAACACCATATATTTT. Its translation: CASRYGPGNTIYF.

The rearrangement joins TRBV18 to TRBJ1-2; TRBD1 might be the D (6 bases). This CDR3 is 15 amino acids long. Germline-derived CDR1 and CDR2 are KGHSH and LQKENI. V shed 6 bases and J shed 2 bases, with 16 bases lying between them. CDR3 sequence: CASSRNAGHNYGYTF. The DNA for the CDR3 is TGTGCCAGCTCCCGTAATGCGGGACACAACTATGGCTACACCTTC. Combining the CDR3 with reference TRBV18 and TRBJ1-2 gives the whole variable domain NAGVMQNPRHLVRRRGQEARLRCSPMKGHSHVYWYRQLPEEGLKFMVYLQKENIIDESGMPKERFSAEFPKEGPSILRIQQVVRGDSAAYFCASSRNAGHNYGYTFGSGTRLTVV.

This clonotype was counted many times. The chain links TRBV20-1 to TRBJ2-7; D gene ambiguous. The CDR3 totals 13 residues. The V gene's germline CDR1 is DFQATT and CDR2 SNEGSKA (reference sequence). The V end lost 0 bases, the J end lost 5 bases, and 11 bases lay between the germline ends. The CDR3 protein is CSARDGYSDEQYF. CDR3 in DNA: TGCAGTGCTAGAGATGGGTACTCTGACGAGCAGTACTTC.

This clonotype was seen many times. V is TRBV20-1 and J is TRBJ2-2; 8 bases are a match to TRBD2. Germline assignment: CDR1 DFQATT and CDR2 SNEGSKA (reference sequence). J lost 1 base, V lost 3 bases, and 7 bases had no gene match. This CDR3 spans 16 amino acids. The CDR3 nucleotides are TGCAGTGCTAGGAGGGGCCTAGCGGGGAACACCGGGGAGCTGTTTTTT. The encoded protein is CSARRGLAGNTGELFF.

This clonotype was recorded at least ten times. This sequence joins TRBV5-8 and TRBJ1-1, with D unclear. Deletions cut 4 bases from V and 5 bases from J, with 15 bases between. CDR1 and CDR2 (germline): SGHTS, YDEGEE. The CDR3 is 14 residues long. The CDR3 DNA is TGTGCCAGCAGCCCTGGGAGGGTGGATACTGAAGCTTTCTTT. It translates to CASSPGRVDTEAFF.